What follows are 29 T cell receptor beta chains derived from one specimen sequenced in a study of spatial heterogeneity in lung cancer. TCRdb independently ran MiXCR on the 5' RACE reads; one entry per CDR3 protein. The sample holds approximately 52,000 distinct CDR3 sequences, roughly 7.5% seen once. The time point denotes: sample taken at primary tumor resection. Frozen PBMC, nontumor lung or tumor provided whole RNA, which was sequenced unsorted. Material: PBMCs, obtained at surgery. The receptors derive from a female donor with early-stage non-small cell lung cancer.

V and J are TRBV6-2 or TRBV6-3 and TRBJ2-5; 13 bases match TRBD2. J lost 5 bases, V lost 6 bases, and 6 bases had no gene match. The CDR3 consists of 15 residues. The germline CDR1 and CDR2 sequences are MNHEY and SVGEGT. The CDR3 DNA sequence: TGTGCCAGCAGAAAACTAGCGGGGGGGTTCGAGACCCAGTACTTC. As protein: CASRKLAGGFETQYF.

This clonotype was counted many times. The chain couples TRBV21-1 to TRBJ2-5; the DNA was not used to check the table's D call, TRBD2. TRBV21-1 is deemed a pseudogene. This CDR3 contains 15 residues. CDR3 DNA sequence: TGTGCCAGCCTCCCCCTCCGGGACGAGAAAGAGACCCAGTACTTC. Residues: CASLPLRDEKETQYF.

This clonotype was picked up many times. The gene calls are TRBV5-1 and TRBJ2-3; D is ambiguous. This CDR3 has 11 amino acids. The germline V gene has CDR1 SGHRS and CDR2 YFSETQ. V lost 7 bases to trimming and J lost 3 bases, with 6 bases between them. The CDR3 coding sequence is TGCGCCAGCGGGTCGACAGATACGCAGTATTTT. Translation: CASGSTDTQYF. The whole variable domain, remainder taken from reference TRBV5-1 and TRBJ2-3, is KAGVTQTPRYLIKTRGQQVTLSCSPISGHRSVSWYQQTPGQGLQFLFEYFSETQRNKGNFPGRFSGRQFSNSRSEMNVSTLELGDSALYLCASGSTDTQYFGPGTRLTVL.

This clonotype was picked up many times. The J gene is TRBJ1-2, the V gene TRBV28; D not resolved. Germline CDR1 and CDR2: MDHEN and SYDVKM. The CDR3 contains 14 residues. V lost 6 bases to trimming and J lost 4 bases, with 15 bases between them. For the CDR3, the DNA is TGTGCCAGCAGCTCCCCGGTAGGGCGCTATGGCTACACCTTC. Its translation: CASSSPVGRYGYTF.

This clonotype was counted at least ten times. V gene TRBV9 combines with J gene TRBJ2-4; D gene ambiguous. The length of the CDR3 is 13 residues. Germline CDR1 reads SGDLS; CDR2 reads YYNGEE. With 2 bases removed from V and 8 bases from J, the gap between germline ends came to 11 bases. DNA of the CDR3: TGTGCCAGCAGCGTTGGCGCGTGGGACATTCAGTACTTC. Protein product: CASSVGAWDIQYF.

This clonotype turned up a few times. No conserved phenylalanine or tryptophan is present at the end of the CDR3, so a read error is the likely explanation. The rearrangement links TRBV7-2 to TRBJ1-2, with TRBD1 matching 8 bases. The V gene end was trimmed by 5 bases and the J gene end by 6 bases; junction bases not matched to a gene: 8. There are 14 residues in the CDR3. CDR1 SGHTA and CDR2 FQGNSA come from the germline V gene. DNA for the CDR3: TGTGCCAGCAGCGTCAGGGGGCGGGTAGATGGCTACACCCTC. It yields the protein CASSVRGRVDGYTL.

This clonotype was observed many times. The chain has TRBV20-1 and TRBJ2-1, with D possibly called TRBD1 or TRBD2 (5 bases each). V was pared by 0 bases and J by 4 bases, with 19 bases between. Germline V gene sequence: CDR1 DFQATT, CDR2 SNEGSKA (reference sequence). The CDR3 has 17 residues. For the CDR3, the DNA is TGCAGTGCTAGAGATTCGAGGGGCCTTGGTTTGTACAATGAGCAGTTCTTC. Encoded protein: CSARDSRGLGLYNEQFF.

This clonotype was observed a few times. The rearrangement links TRBV3-1 to TRBJ2-4, with 9 positions matching TRBD2. Germline assignment: CDR1 LGHDT and CDR2 YNNKEL (reference sequence). The CDR3 runs 16 residues. The ends lost 1 base at V and 7 bases at J; junction bases unmatched: 8. The CDR3 sequence: CASSQVLAGQGNIQYF. The CDR3 coding sequence is TGTGCCAGCAGCCAAGTACTAGCGGGCCAAGGGAACATTCAGTACTTC.

This clonotype was detected many times. The rearrangement uses TRBV29-1 and TRBJ1-5; D is unclear. V lost 4 bases to trimming and J lost 3 bases, with 10 bases between them. This CDR3 contains 13 residues. CDR1 and CDR2 from the germline V gene are SQVTM and ANQGSEA. This CDR3 is CSVAEGNNQPQHF. In DNA form, the CDR3 reads TGCAGCGTTGCTGAAGGGAACAATCAGCCCCAGCATTTT.

This clonotype was seen repeatedly, ten times or more. The rearrangement links TRBV3-1 to TRBJ2-1; no clear D. Germline values: CDR1 LGHDT, CDR2 YNNKEL (reference sequence). The V end lost 3 bases, the J end lost 7 bases, and 4 bases lay between the germline ends. The CDR3 runs to 11 residues. In DNA, the CDR3 is TGTGCCAGCAGCCAGACTAATGAGCAGTTCTTC. Protein: CASSQTNEQFF.

This clonotype was counted at least ten times. The chain is built from TRBV27 and TRBJ2-7; 10 bases agree with TRBD2. Germline lookup yields CDR1 MNHEY and CDR2 SMNVEV (reference sequence). This CDR3 region has 15 residues. The J segment lost 4 bases and the V segment lost 5 bases, leaving 8 bases of the junction unmatched. CDR3 DNA sequence: TGTGCCAGCAGTAAATCACTAGCGGGGACTTACGAGCAGTACTTC. Translation gives CASSKSLAGTYEQYF.

This clonotype was recorded at least ten times. The chain employs TRBV6-1 and TRBJ1-5, with D unresolved. In germline, CDR1 is MNHNS, CDR2 SASEGT. The V gene lost 1 base and the J gene lost 0 bases, with 19 bases spanning the gap. The CDR3 consists of 19 residues. The CDR3 loop is CASSEGVGSLRYSNQPQHF. The CDR3 DNA follows: TGTGCCAGCAGTGAAGGGGTTGGGAGCCTTAGGTATAGCAATCAGCCCCAGCATTTT.

This clonotype occurred many times. This chain joins TRBV3-1 and TRBJ1-1; no clear D gene. The CDR3 spans 11 residues. Germline lookup yields CDR1 LGHDT and CDR2 YNNKEL (reference sequence). With 1 base removed from V and 10 bases from J, the gap between germline ends came to 7 bases. CDR3: CASSQGMRAFF. The CDR3 bases are TGTGCCAGCAGCCAAGGGATGAGAGCTTTCTTT.

Only a few counts were recorded for this clonotype. The chain couples TRBV7-9 to TRBJ1-5; weak D call: TRBD1 (5 bases). CDR1 is SEHNR, CDR2 FQNEAQ, per germline (reference sequence). CDR3 size: 14 residues. Deletions cut 3 bases from V and 5 bases from J, with 11 bases between. DNA of the CDR3: TGTGCCAGCAGCTTTGGGGGGGTCGATCAGCCCCAGCATTTT. Amino acids: CASSFGGVDQPQHF.

This clonotype was counted many times. J is TRBJ2-1 and V is TRBV20-1, with 7 bases that match TRBD2. Germline V gives CDR1 DFQATT, CDR2 SNEGSKA (reference sequence). After removal of 3 bases from V and 6 bases from J, the junction contained 5 bases not matched to a gene. This CDR3 is 13 amino acids long. The CDR3: CSASGGDVNEQFF. The DNA for the CDR3 is TGCAGTGCTAGTGGGGGGGACGTCAATGAGCAGTTCTTC.

The V and J genes are TRBV3-1 and TRBJ2-7, with D uncertain. CDR3 length: 14 amino acids. CDR1 and CDR2 (germline): LGHDT, YNNKEL (reference sequence). V dropped 1 base and J dropped 3 bases, with 10 bases sitting between them. The CDR3 reads CASSQGYKSYEQYF. In DNA form, the CDR3 reads TGTGCCAGCAGCCAAGGCTACAAGAGCTACGAGCAGTACTTC.

There are many counts of this clonotype. The DNA for the CDR3 is TGTGCCTGGAGTGTGGGGACAGATACGCAGTATTTT. It is translated as CAWSVGTDTQYF. This chain links TRBV30 with TRBJ2-3; D gene uncertain. Germline CDR1 GTSNPN, CDR2 SVGIG (reference sequence). This CDR3 spans 12 amino acids. The V and J ends lost 0 bases and 3 bases respectively, with 4 bases between them.

This clonotype has just a few counts. The gene calls are TRBV19 and TRBJ2-1; D may be TRBD2 (6 bases). The CDR3 contains 15 residues. Germline lookup yields CDR1 LNHDA and CDR2 SQIVND (reference sequence). V gave up 3 bases and J gave up 4 bases, with 13 bases separating them. DNA of the CDR3: TGTGCCAGTAGTATGGGAGGAAAAGGATACAATGAGCAGTTCTTC. Translated, it gives CASSMGGKGYNEQFF.

This clonotype showed up just a few times. V is TRBV12-3 or TRBV12-4 and J is TRBJ1-6; no clear D gene. Between the trimmed V and J ends, which lost 3 bases and 5 bases, there was a span of 8 bases. The CDR3 covers 14 residues. CDR3 loop: CASSLGLHNSPLHF. In DNA, the CDR3 is TGTGCCAGCAGTTTGGGTCTTCATAATTCACCCCTCCACTTT.

This clonotype was seen many times. The rearrangement links TRBV2 to TRBJ2-5; TRBD1 matches 8 bases. The CDR3 sequence is 14 residues long. V shed 6 bases, J shed 2 bases, and the junction held 5 bases outside the gene matches. Germline CDR1 and CDR2: SNHLY and FYNNEI. The CDR3 loop reads CASSANRGQETQYF. The CDR3 coding sequence is TGTGCCAGCAGCGCAAACAGGGGGCAAGAGACCCAGTACTTC.

This clonotype came up many times. The chain links TRBV3-1 to TRBJ1-5; D is undetermined. The V end lost 4 bases, the J end lost 0 bases, and 7 bases lay between the germline ends. Germline CDR1 is LGHDT and CDR2 is YNNKEL (reference sequence). CDR3 length: 14 residues. CDR3 nucleotide sequence: TGTGCCAGCAGCCTTGGCTATAGCAATCAGCCCCAGCATTTT. The encoded protein is CASSLGYSNQPQHF.

This clonotype was picked up a small number of times. This chain uses TRBV10-3 with TRBJ2-1, with 8 bases that match TRBD1. J gave up 0 bases and V 0 bases, and 1 base lay outside the gene matches. The CDR3 totals 16 residues. Germline CDR1 and CDR2: ENHRY and SYGVKD. The CDR3 region is CAISESDRGSYNEQFF. CDR3 nucleotide sequence: TGTGCCATCAGTGAGTCAGACAGGGGCTCCTACAATGAGCAGTTCTTC.

This clonotype has ten or more counts. The rearrangement joins TRBV4-1 to TRBJ2-4; possibly TRBD1 for D (6 bases). Trimming removed 4 bases at V and 0 bases at J, with 10 bases between. The germline CDR1 and CDR2 sequences are MGHRA and YSYEKL. The CDR3 extends over 15 amino acids. The chain's CDR3 is CASSLLGGAKNIQYF. For the CDR3, the DNA is TGCGCCAGCAGCCTCCTAGGGGGAGCCAAAAACATTCAGTACTTC.

The chain has TRBV5-5 and TRBJ1-2; no firm D call. The CDR3 covers 15 residues. Germline CDR1 reads SGHKS; CDR2 reads YYEKEE (reference sequence). Trimming shortened V by 0 bases and J by 1 base, and 10 bases separated the two germline ends. For the CDR3, the DNA is TGTGCCAGCAGCTTGGCGGCTGGAGGTAACTATGGCTACACCTTC. Amino acid sequence: CASSLAAGGNYGYTF.

This clonotype was detected many times. The J gene is TRBJ2-2, the V gene TRBV2; no definite D call. V lost 6 bases, J lost 6 bases, and 11 bases lay in between. CDR1 and CDR2 from the germline V gene are SNHLY and FYNNEI. CDR3 length: 13 residues. CDR3 coding DNA: TGTGCCAGCAGGTTAGGCCGACCCGGGGAGCTGTTTTTT. It yields the protein CASRLGRPGELFF.

This clonotype was picked up a small number of times. This chain uses TRBV20-1 with TRBJ2-3, with unresolved D. V was clipped by 0 bases and J by 6 bases, with 13 bases between them. The germline CDR1 and CDR2 sequences are DFQATT and SNEGSKA (reference sequence). The CDR3 has 14 residues. As DNA, the CDR3 is TGCAGTGCTAGAGATCTGAGAAGGAGTGATACGCAGTATTTT. This sequence encodes CSARDLRRSDTQYF.

This clonotype was picked up many times. This sequence joins TRBV5-6 and TRBJ2-5, with a possible D match to TRBD1 (5 bases). Per germline, CDR1 SGHDT and CDR2 YYEEEE. V was shortened by 2 bases and J by 3 bases, with 11 bases between the two germline ends. This CDR3 is built from 14 residues. As DNA, the CDR3 is TGTGCCAGCAGCTTCCTGGGGCTCGAAGAGACCCAGTACTTC. It encodes CASSFLGLEETQYF.

This clonotype was recorded many times. The chain has TRBV20-1 and TRBJ2-7, with D perhaps TRBD1 or TRBD2 (5 bases each). Deletions cut 5 bases from V and 0 bases from J, with 14 bases between. The CDR3 covers 14 residues. Germline values: CDR1 DFQATT, CDR2 SNEGSKA (reference sequence). CDR3 coding DNA: TGCAGTGCTCCGCACCGGGACGGCTCCTACGAGCAGTACTTC. This codes for CSAPHRDGSYEQYF.

This clonotype was picked up many times. The chain combines TRBV4-1 with TRBJ2-2; D not resolved. This CDR3 spans 15 amino acids. The germline gives CDR1 MGHRA, CDR2 YSYEKL. Trimming cost V 0 bases and J 1 base, with 6 bases left between them. CDR3 bases: TGCGCCAGCAGCCAAGAGTGGCAGAACACCGGGGAGCTGTTTTTT. This sequence encodes CASSQEWQNTGELFF.